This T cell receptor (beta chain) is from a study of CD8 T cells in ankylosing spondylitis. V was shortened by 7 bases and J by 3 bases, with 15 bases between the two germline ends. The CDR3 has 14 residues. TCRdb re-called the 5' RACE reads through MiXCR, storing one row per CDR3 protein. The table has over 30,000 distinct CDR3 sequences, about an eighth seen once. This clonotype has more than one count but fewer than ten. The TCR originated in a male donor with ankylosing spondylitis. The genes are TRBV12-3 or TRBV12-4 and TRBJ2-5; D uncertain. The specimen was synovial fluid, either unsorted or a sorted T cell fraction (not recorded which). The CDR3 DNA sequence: TGTGCCAGCACCTCTTGGGTCCGGGAAGAGACCCAGTACTTC. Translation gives CASTSWVREETQYF.